This T cell receptor (beta chain) was retrieved from a study of human T cells and chemical hapten exposure. The overall study: The patients, most of them female, presented with alopecia areata, totalis or universalis. Study outcomes and limitations: Significantly more large CDR3 similarity clusters were formed by expanded TCRs than by controls.

Time point specified: pre-sensitization, week 0. The treatment denotes: therapeutic diphenylcyclopropenone sensitization with weekly scalp DPC. A few counts support this clonotype. Its specificity is not known. This CDR3 has 16 residues. Trimming cost V 0 bases and J 4 bases, with 13 bases left between them. Germline CDR1 reads LGHDT; CDR2 reads YNNKEL (reference sequence). Unique molecular identifiers were affixed to discrete cDNA molecules within the library. Via MiXCR, TCRdb re-called the RACE reads, giving one row per CDR3 protein. The data contain 150,000 to 200,000 distinct CDR3 sequences, around 30% of them singletons.

The chain combines TRBV3-1 with TRBJ2-1, with D perhaps TRBD2 (6 bases). This clonotype was sampled from a woman in her thirties with alopecia areata. Some clones in this sample may be carry-over from other donors' samples. Sequenced material: whole blood, taken in connection with sensitization to the hapten diphenylcyclopropenone (DPC). CDR3 DNA: TGTGCCAGCAGCCAAGATCCAACTAGCCGGTACAATGAGCAGTTCTTC. Its protein product is CASSQDPTSRYNEQFF.